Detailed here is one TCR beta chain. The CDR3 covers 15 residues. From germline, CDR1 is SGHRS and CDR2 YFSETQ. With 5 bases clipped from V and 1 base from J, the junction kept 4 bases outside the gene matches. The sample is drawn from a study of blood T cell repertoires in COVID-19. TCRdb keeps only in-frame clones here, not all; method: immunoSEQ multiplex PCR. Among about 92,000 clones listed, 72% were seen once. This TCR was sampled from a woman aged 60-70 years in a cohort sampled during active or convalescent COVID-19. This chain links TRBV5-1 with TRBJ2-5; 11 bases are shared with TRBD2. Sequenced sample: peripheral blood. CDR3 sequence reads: CASRLSGGAQETQYF. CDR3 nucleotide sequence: TGCGCCAGCAGGCTTAGCGGGGGGGCCCAAGAGACCCAGTACTTC.